The sequence of this TCR beta chain was determined in a study of T cell responses to AZD1222 COVID-19 vaccine. Trimming removed 1 base from V and 4 bases from J; junction bases left unmatched: 10. Germline assignment: CDR1 SGHRS and CDR2 YFSETQ. The CDR3 has 17 residues. The protocol was immunoSEQ multiplex PCR, while the TCRdb copy is restricted to in-frame clones and leaves out a portion. This sample carries about 130,000 clones, 80% to 95% of them seen once, and the ten largest clones take roughly 4.4%. Broader study findings: The donor cohort was predominantly white British with a female majority, and clonal diversity may have been underestimated. Baseline serology detected seropositivity in only 5 to 7 AZD1222 recipients.

In the case of this clone: Antigen unknown.

This rearrangement joins TRBV5-1 to TRBJ2-5; 10 bases map to TRBD1. Sequenced material: peripheral blood, taken on day 0 of MenACWY control vaccination. The receptor's source is an adult in good health. CDR3 sequence (DNA): TGCGCCAGCAGCTTGCCGACGAGACAGGGGGCGGGAGAGACCCAGTACTTC. Residues: CASSLPTRQGAGETQYF.